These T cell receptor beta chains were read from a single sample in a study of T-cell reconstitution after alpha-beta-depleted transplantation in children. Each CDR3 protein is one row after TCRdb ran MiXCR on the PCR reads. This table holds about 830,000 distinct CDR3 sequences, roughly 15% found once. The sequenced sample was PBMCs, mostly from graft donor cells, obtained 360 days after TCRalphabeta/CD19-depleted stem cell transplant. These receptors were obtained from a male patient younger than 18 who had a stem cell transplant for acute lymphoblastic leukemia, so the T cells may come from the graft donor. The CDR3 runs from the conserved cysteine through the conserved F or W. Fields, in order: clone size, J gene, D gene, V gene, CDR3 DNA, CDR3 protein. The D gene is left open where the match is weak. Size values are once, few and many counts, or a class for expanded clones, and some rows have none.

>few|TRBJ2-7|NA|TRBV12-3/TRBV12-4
TGTGCCAGCAGTTCAGGGGCCCCCCAGTACTTC
CASSSGAPQYF
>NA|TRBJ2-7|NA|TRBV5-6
TGTGCCAGCAGCTTGTTCGGGGACGGCTCCTACGAGCAGTACTTC
CASSLFGDGSYEQYF
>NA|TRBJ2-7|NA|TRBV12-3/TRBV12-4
TGTGCCAGCAGTTTTTCGGGGTTCGGCGAGCAGTACTTC
CASSFSGFGEQYF
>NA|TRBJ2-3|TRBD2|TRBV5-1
TGCGCCAGCAGCTTGAAGCTAGCGGGAGGAACCACAGATACGCAGTATTTT
CASSLKLAGGTTDTQYF
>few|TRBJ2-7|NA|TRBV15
TGTGCCACCAGCATTGAAAGCAGCTACGAGCAGTACTTC
CATSIESSYEQYF
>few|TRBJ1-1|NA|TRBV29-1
TGCAGCGTTGTGGTTGGATTCATGAACACTGAAGCTTTCTTT
CSVVVGFMNTEAFF
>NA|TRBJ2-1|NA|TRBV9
TGTGCCAGCAGCCCCCCTCCTAGCAGGAATGAGCAGTTCTTC
CASSPPPSRNEQFF
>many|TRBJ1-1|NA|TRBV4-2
TGTGCCAGCAGCCAAGTGGACACTGAAGCTTTCTTT
CASSQVDTEAFF
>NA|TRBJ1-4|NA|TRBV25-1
TGTGCCAGCAGTGAAGGGTTCACGAACTCCAATGAAAAACTGTTTTTT
CASSEGFTNSNEKLFF
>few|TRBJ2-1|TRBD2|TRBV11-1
TGTGCCAGCAGCTTAGCGGTACTAGCGGGAGTCACTTACAATGAGCAGTTCTTC
CASSLAVLAGVTYNEQFF
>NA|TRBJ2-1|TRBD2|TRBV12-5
TGTGCTAGTGGTTTGCAAACTAGCGGGAGGACCCACAATGAGCAGTTCTTC
CASGLQTSGRTHNEQFF
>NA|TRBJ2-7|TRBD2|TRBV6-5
TGTGCCAGCAGTTACTACGAGACTAGCGGCTACGAGCAGTACTTC
CASSYYETSGYEQYF
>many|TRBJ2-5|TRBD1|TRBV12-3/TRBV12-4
TGTGCCAGCAGACGGACAGGGGGTGTAGAGACCCAGTACTTC
CASRRTGGVETQYF
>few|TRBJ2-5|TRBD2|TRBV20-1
TGCAGTGGGGTGACTAGCGTTCGTTGGGAGACCCAGTACTTC
CSGVTSVRWETQYF
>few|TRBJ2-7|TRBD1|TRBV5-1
TGCGCCAGCAGCTTGGGCCGACAGGGAAGGCCCGATCCTGACTACGAGCAGTACTTC
CASSLGRQGRPDPDYEQYF
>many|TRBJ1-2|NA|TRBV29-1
TGCAGCGTCTGGACGGGCGGCGGCTACACCTTC
CSVWTGGGYTF
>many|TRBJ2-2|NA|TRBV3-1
TGTGCCAGCAGCTCGGGACACTCCACCGGGGAGCTGTTTTTT
CASSSGHSTGELFF
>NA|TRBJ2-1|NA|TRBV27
TGTGCCAGCAGTGCGGGACACCCAAATGAGCAGTTCTTC
CASSAGHPNEQFF
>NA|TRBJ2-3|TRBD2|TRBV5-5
TGTGCCAGCAGCTTGGGCCTAGCGGGAGGAAAAGCAGATACGCAGTATTTT
CASSLGLAGGKADTQYF
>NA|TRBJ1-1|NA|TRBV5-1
TGCGCCAGCAGCTGGGAGATGAACACTGAAGCTTTCTTT
CASSWEMNTEAFF
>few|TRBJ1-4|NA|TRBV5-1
TGCGCCAGCAGCTTGGGTGTGGGGTCTGAAAAACTGTTTTTT
CASSLGVGSEKLFF
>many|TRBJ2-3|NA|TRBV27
TGTGCCAGCAGTTTATCTCGTTCGGACCCCACAGATACGCAGTATTTT
CASSLSRSDPTDTQYF
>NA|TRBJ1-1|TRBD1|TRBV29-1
TGCAGCGTTAGGACAGGGGCTGCGAACACTGAAGCTTTCTTT
CSVRTGAANTEAFF
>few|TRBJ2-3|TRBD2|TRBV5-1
TGCGCCAGCAGCCCCTTTCTAACTAGCGGGAGTACAGATACGCAGTATTTT
CASSPFLTSGSTDTQYF
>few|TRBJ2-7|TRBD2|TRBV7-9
TGTGCCAGCAGCTTAGTAATGGGGACTATGTCCTACGAGCAGTACTTC
CASSLVMGTMSYEQYF
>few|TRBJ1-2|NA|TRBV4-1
TGCGCCAGCAGCCAATTTAGCAGGACTTATGGCTACACCTTC
CASSQFSRTYGYTF
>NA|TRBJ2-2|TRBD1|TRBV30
TGTGCCTATACCGGGACAGTAAGCCGGGAGCTGTTTTTT
CAYTGTVSRELFF
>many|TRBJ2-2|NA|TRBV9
TGTGCCAGCAGCGTATTTGGAGGAAGCACCGGGGAGCTGTTTTTT
CASSVFGGSTGELFF